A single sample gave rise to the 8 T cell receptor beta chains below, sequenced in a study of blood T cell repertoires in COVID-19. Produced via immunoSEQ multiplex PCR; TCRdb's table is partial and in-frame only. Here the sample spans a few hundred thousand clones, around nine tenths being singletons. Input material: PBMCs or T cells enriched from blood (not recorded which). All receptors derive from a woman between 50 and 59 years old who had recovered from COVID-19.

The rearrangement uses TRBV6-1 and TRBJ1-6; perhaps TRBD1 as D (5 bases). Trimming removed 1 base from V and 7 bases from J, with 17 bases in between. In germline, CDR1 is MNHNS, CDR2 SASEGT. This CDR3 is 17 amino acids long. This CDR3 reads CASSEGSFGGTNSPLHF. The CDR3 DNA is TGTGCCAGCAGTGAAGGGTCGTTTGGGGGGACGAATTCACCCCTCCACTTT.

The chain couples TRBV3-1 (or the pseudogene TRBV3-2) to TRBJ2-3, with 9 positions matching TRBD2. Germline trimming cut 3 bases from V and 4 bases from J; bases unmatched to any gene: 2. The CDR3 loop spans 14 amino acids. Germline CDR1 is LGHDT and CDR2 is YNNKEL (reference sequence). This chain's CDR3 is CASSHSGGADTQYF. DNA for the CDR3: TGTGCCAGCAGCCATAGCGGGGGTGCAGATACGCAGTATTTT.

The CDR3 is CASSLTGGARGVTEAFF. In DNA, the CDR3 is TGTGCCAGCAGCTTGACAGGGGGCGCGAGGGGAGTTACTGAAGCTTTCTTT. This chain connects TRBV5-6 to TRBJ1-1, with 9 bases fitting TRBD1. The ends lost 1 base at V and 5 bases at J; junction bases unmatched: 12. The CDR3 is made up of 17 amino acids. The germline V gene encodes CDR1 SGHDT and CDR2 YYEEEE.

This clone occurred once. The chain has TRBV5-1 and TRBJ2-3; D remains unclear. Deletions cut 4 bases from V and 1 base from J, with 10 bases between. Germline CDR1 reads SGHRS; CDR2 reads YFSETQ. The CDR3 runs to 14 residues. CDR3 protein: CASSEHGGTDTQYF. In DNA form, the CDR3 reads TGCGCCAGCAGCGAGCACGGTGGCACAGATACGCAGTATTTT.

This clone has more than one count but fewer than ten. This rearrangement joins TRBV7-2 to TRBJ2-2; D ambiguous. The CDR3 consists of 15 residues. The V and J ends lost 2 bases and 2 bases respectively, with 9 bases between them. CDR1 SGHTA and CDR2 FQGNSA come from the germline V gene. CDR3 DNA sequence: TGTGCCAGCAGCTTACAAGCCCTTAACACCGGGGAGCTGTTTTTT. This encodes CASSLQALNTGELFF.

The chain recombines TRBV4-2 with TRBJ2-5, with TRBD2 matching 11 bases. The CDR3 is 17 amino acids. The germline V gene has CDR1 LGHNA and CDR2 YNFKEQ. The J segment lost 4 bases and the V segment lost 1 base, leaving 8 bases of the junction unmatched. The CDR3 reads CASSQGQTSGTRETQYF. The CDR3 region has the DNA TGTGCCAGCAGCCAAGGTCAGACTAGCGGGACAAGAGAGACCCAGTACTTC.

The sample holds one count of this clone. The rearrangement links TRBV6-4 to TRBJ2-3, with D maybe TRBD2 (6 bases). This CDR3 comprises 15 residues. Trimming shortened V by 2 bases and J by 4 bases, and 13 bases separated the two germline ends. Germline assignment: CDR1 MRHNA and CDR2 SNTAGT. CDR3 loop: CASSDDPGLPDTQYF. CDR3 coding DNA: TGTGCCAGCAGTGACGATCCGGGACTGCCAGATACGCAGTATTTT.

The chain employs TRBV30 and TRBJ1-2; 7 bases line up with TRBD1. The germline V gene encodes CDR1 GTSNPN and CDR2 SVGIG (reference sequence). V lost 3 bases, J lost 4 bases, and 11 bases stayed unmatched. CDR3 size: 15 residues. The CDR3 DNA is TGTGCCTGGAGCCCGGCGGGACAGAACTCCTATGGCTACACCTTC. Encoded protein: CAWSPAGQNSYGYTF.